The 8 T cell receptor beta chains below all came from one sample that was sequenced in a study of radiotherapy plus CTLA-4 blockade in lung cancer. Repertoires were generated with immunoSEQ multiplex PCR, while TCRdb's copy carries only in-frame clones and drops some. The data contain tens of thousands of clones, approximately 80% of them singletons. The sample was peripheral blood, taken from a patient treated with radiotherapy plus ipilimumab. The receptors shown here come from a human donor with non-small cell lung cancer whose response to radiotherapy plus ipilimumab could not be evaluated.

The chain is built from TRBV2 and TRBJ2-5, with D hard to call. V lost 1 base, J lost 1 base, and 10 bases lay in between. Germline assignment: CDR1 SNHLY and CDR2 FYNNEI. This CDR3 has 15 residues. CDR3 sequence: CASSEELNFQETQYF. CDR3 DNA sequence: TGTGCCAGCAGTGAAGAGCTGAACTTCCAAGAGACCCAGTACTTC.

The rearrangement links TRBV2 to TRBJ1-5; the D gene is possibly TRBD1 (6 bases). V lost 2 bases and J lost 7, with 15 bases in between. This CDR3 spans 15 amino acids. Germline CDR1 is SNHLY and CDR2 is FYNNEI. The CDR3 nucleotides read TGTGCCAGCAGTGAACAGGGGCGGTTTGGGCAGCCCCAGCATTTT. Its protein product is CASSEQGRFGQPQHF.

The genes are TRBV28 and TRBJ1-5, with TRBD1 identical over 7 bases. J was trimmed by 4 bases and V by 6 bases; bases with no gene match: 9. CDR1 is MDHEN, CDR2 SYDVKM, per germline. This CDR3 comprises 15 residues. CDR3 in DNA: TGTGCCAGCAGGAAAGGGGGCTCTTTAAATCAGCCCCAGCATTTT. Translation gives CASRKGGSLNQPQHF. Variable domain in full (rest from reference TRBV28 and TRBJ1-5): DVKVTQSSRYLVKRTGEKVFLECVQDMDHENMFWYRQDPGLGLRLIYFSYDVKMKEKGDIPEGYSVSREKKERFSLILESASTNQTSMYLCASRKGGSLNQPQHFGDGTRLSIL.

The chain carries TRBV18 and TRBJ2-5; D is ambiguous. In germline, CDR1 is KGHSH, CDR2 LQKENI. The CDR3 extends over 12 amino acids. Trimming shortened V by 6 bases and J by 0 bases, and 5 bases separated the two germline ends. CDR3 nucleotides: TGTGCCAGCTCTGCGTACCAAGAGACCCAGTACTTC. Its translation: CASSAYQETQYF.

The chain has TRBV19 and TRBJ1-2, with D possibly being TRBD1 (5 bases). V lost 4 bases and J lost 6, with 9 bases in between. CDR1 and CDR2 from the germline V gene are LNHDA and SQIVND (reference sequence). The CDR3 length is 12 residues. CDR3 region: CASSTSGNGYTF. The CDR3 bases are TGTGCCAGTAGTACCTCAGGGAATGGCTACACCTTC.

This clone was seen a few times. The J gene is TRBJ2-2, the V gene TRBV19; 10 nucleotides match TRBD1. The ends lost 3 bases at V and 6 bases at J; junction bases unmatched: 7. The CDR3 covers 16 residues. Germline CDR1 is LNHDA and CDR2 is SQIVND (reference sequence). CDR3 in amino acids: CASSISGTGEPGELFF. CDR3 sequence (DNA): TGTGCCAGTAGTATTTCCGGGACAGGGGAGCCCGGGGAGCTGTTTTTT.

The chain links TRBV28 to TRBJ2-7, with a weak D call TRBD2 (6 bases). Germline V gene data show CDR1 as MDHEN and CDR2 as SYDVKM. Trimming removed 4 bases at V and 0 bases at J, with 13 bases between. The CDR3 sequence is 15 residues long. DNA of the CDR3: TGTGCCAGCAGTTCTTGGGGGAGGCCCTCCTACGAGCAGTACTTC. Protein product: CASSSWGRPSYEQYF. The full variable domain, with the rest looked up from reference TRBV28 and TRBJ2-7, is DVKVTQSSRYLVKRTGEKVFLECVQDMDHENMFWYRQDPGLGLRLIYFSYDVKMKEKGDIPEGYSVSREKKERFSLILESASTNQTSMYLCASSSWGRPSYEQYFGPGTRLTVT.

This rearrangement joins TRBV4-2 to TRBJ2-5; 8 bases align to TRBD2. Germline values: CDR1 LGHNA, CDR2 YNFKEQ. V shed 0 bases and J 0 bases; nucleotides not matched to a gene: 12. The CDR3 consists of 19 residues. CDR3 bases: TGTGCCAGCAGCCAAGACCGCTTCTTGGCGGGGGGCTACCAAGAGACCCAGTACTTC. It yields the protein CASSQDRFLAGGYQETQYF.